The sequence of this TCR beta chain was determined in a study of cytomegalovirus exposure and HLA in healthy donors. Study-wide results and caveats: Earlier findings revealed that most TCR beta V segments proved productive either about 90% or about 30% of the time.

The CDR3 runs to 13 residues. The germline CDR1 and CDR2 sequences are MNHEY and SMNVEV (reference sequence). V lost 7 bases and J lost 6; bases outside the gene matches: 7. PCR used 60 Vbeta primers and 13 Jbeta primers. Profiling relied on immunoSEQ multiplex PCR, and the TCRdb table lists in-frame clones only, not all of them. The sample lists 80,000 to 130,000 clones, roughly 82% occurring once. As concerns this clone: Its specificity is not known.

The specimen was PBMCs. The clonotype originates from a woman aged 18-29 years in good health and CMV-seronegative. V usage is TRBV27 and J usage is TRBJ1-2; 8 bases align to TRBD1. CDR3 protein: CASKRTGLDGYTF. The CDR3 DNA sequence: TGTGCCAGCAAAAGGACAGGGTTGGATGGCTACACCTTC.